One and the same sample provided the 27 T cell receptor beta chains below, sequenced in a study of T cells after yellow fever vaccination. TCRdb re-derived calls from the 5' RACE reads in MiXCR, one entry per CDR3 protein. The sample has about 550,000 distinct CDR3 sequences, around 21% seen once. Specimen: PBMCs, collected 15 days after the yellow fever booster vaccination. All receptors derive from a man aged 30 to 39 who received the YFV17D yellow fever vaccine.

This clonotype was picked up a small number of times. J is TRBJ1-5 and V is TRBV12-3 or TRBV12-4; D remains ambiguous. The CDR3 length is 13 residues. Trimming took 7 bases from V and 0 from J, leaving 7 bases between them. The CDR3 bases are TGTGCCAGCACTCCGGGTAGCAATCAGCCCCAGCATTTT. Translating gives CASTPGSNQPQHF.

In its sample, this clonotype was seen a few times. V and J are TRBV29-1 and TRBJ2-5; 10 positions agree with TRBD2. The length of the CDR3 is 15 residues. Germline assignment: CDR1 SQVTM and CDR2 ANQGSEA. The CDR3 DNA reads as TGCACCACAGGGTTTACTAGCGGGATCGCGGAGACCCAGTACTTC. This translates into CTTGFTSGIAETQYF.

This clonotype showed up just a few times. This chain uses TRBV29-1 with TRBJ2-5; 8 bases are a match to TRBD1. The CDR3 contains 12 residues. With V trimmed by 7 bases and J by 5 bases, 6 bases remained unmatched. Germline CDR1 SQVTM, CDR2 ANQGSEA. Written as DNA, the CDR3 is TGCAGCGCCCGGACAGGGATTGAGACCCAGTACTTC. Protein sequence: CSARTGIETQYF.

This CDR3 reads CASSLEALAGVWETQYF. CDR3 DNA sequence: TGTGCCAGCAGTTTGGAGGCGCTAGCGGGAGTCTGGGAGACCCAGTACTTC. The J gene is TRBJ2-5, the V gene TRBV12-3 or TRBV12-4; 10 bases line up with TRBD2. V dropped 3 bases and J dropped 5; count of bases not matched to a gene: 12. The CDR3 runs 17 residues.

The chain has TRBV5-1 and TRBJ2-3, with 16 bases that match TRBD2. The CDR3 spans 17 residues. Germline assignment: CDR1 SGHRS and CDR2 YFSETQ. After removal of 4 bases from V and 4 bases from J, the junction contained 6 bases not matched to a gene. This chain's CDR3 is CASSPEGLAGGADTQYF. The CDR3 nucleotides are TGCGCCAGCAGCCCAGAGGGACTAGCGGGAGGGGCAGATACGCAGTATTTT. The full variable domain, with the rest looked up from reference TRBV5-1 and TRBJ2-3, is KAGVTQTPRYLIKTRGQQVTLSCSPISGHRSVSWYQQTPGQGLQFLFEYFSETQRNKGNFPGRFSGRQFSNSRSEMNVSTLELGDSALYLCASSPEGLAGGADTQYFGPGTRLTVL.

In this sample, this clonotype turned up a few times. The V gene is TRBV24-1, the J gene TRBJ2-3; no clear D gene. V lost 5 bases to trimming and J lost 1 base, with 6 bases between them. This CDR3 is built from 13 residues. The germline CDR1 and CDR2 sequences are KGHDR and SFDVKD. The CDR3 protein is CATSVGGTDTQYF. Here the CDR3 DNA reads TGTGCCACCAGTGTTGGTGGCACAGATACGCAGTATTTT.

This clonotype has only a few counts. CDR3 DNA: TGCAGTGTGACTAGCGGGAGTCAGTACGGGGAGCTGTTTTTT. This gives the protein CSVTSGSQYGELFF. The chain joins TRBV20-1 to TRBJ2-2; 12 bases fit TRBD2. V dropped 7 bases and J dropped 7; count of bases not matched to a gene: 7. Germline lookup yields CDR1 DFQATT and CDR2 SNEGSKA (reference sequence). The CDR3 is 14 amino acids.

This clonotype has more than one count but fewer than ten. V and J are TRBV7-8 and TRBJ1-5, with a tentative D call TRBD1 (5 bases). The CDR3 has 15 residues. Germline-derived CDR1 and CDR2 are SGHVS and FQNEAQ. V lost 5 bases to trimming and J lost 3 bases, with 14 bases between them. This CDR3 reads CASSRGARDNQPQHF. For the CDR3, the DNA is TGTGCCAGCAGCCGTGGGGCGCGGGACAATCAGCCCCAGCATTTT. Together with reference TRBV7-8 and TRBJ1-5, the CDR3 gives the full variable domain: GAGVSQSPRYKVAKRGQDVALRCDPISGHVSLFWYQQALGQGPEFLTYFQNEAQLDKSGLPSDRFFAERPEGSVSTLKIQRTQQEDSAVYLCASSRGARDNQPQHFGDGTRLSIL.

This clonotype was counted a single time. One end of the junction does not line up with germline, which may come from a read error. The rearrangement joins TRBV28 to TRBJ2-1; TRBD1 might be the D (5 bases). The CDR3 spans 12 residues. Germline values: CDR1 MDHEN, CDR2 SYDVKM. In DNA form, the CDR3 reads TGTGCCGGCAGACAGTTTTACAATGAGCAGTTCTTC. Residues: CAGRQFYNEQFF.

In its sample, this clonotype was seen a few times. V usage is TRBV7-2 and J usage is TRBJ2-1, with D tentatively TRBD1 or TRBD2 (6 bases each). The V end lost 0 bases, the J end lost 9 bases, and 15 bases lay between the germline ends. The CDR3 sequence is 15 residues long. Germline CDR1 reads SGHTA; CDR2 reads FQGNSA. The CDR3 DNA reads as TGTGCCAGCAGCTTAGCAGCTAGAGGAGGGGGTGAGCAGTTCTTC. Its protein is CASSLAARGGGEQFF.

The chain is built from TRBV3-1 and TRBJ2-1, with D hard to call. The V end lost 3 bases, the J end lost 5 bases, and 5 bases lay between the germline ends. CDR3 length: 12 residues. Per the germline V gene, CDR1 is LGHDT and CDR2 is YNNKEL (reference sequence). CDR3 sequence (DNA): TGTGCCAGCAGCCATATTAACAATGAGCAGTTCTTC. Translation gives CASSHINNEQFF.

J is TRBJ2-3 and V is TRBV10-3, with 7 bases that match TRBD2. V was clipped by 7 bases and J by 14 bases; unmatched bases: 15. Germline CDR1 ENHRY, CDR2 SYGVKD. CDR3 length: 13 residues. The CDR3 here is CAINGGGGSSSYF. The DNA of the CDR3 is TGTGCCATCAACGGAGGTGGCGGGAGTTCATCGTATTTT.

This chain joins TRBV20-1 and TRBJ2-5; D is undetermined. The germline V and J ends were trimmed by 0 bases and 4 bases, with 3 bases remaining between them. Germline loops: CDR1 DFQATT, CDR2 SNEGSKA (reference sequence). This CDR3 is 11 amino acids long. DNA of the CDR3: TGCAGTGCTAGAGAAACAGAGACCCAGTACTTC. Protein sequence: CSARETETQYF.

This clonotype occurred a few times. This chain connects TRBV18 to TRBJ2-1, with 11 nucleotides matching TRBD2. CDR3 length equals 16 residues. Losses at the gene ends were 4 bases for V and 7 bases for J; bases not matched to a gene: 9. The V gene's germline CDR1 is KGHSH and CDR2 LQKENI. The CDR3 DNA follows: TGTGCCAGCTCACTATTTACTAGCGGGAGTAATAATGAGCAGTTCTTC. Protein: CASSLFTSGSNNEQFF. The full variable domain, in which reference TRBV18 and TRBJ2-1 provide the parts outside the CDR3, is NAGVMQNPRHLVRRRGQEARLRCSPMKGHSHVYWYRQLPEEGLKFMVYLQKENIIDESGMPKERFSAEFPKEGPSILRIQQVVRGDSAAYFCASSLFTSGSNNEQFFGPGTRLTVL.

The chain carries TRBV20-1 and TRBJ2-7; TRBD1 might be the D (6 bases). The V end was cut by 7 bases, the J end by 4 bases, with 14 bases between. This CDR3 spans 12 amino acids. The germline CDR1 and CDR2 sequences are DFQATT and SNEGSKA (reference sequence). In nucleotides, the CDR3 is TGCAGTGTGAGCACAGGGAAGTACGAGCAGTACTTC. Translated: CSVSTGKYEQYF.

J is TRBJ2-1 and V is TRBV14; 12 bases fit TRBD2. V was pared by 4 bases and J by 2 bases, with 9 bases of the junction left unmatched. Germline lookup yields CDR1 SGHDN and CDR2 FVKESK. The CDR3 runs 18 residues. Here the CDR3 reads CASSLGLAGPPPYNEQFF. CDR3 nucleotide sequence: TGTGCCAGCAGCCTGGGACTAGCGGGCCCACCGCCCTACAATGAGCAGTTCTTC.

V and J are TRBV28 and TRBJ2-7; D is uncertain. This CDR3 contains 12 residues. Between the trimmed V and J ends, which lost 6 bases and 2 bases, there was a span of 8 bases. In germline, CDR1 is MDHEN, CDR2 SYDVKM. The CDR3 region is CASRVDPYEQYF. In DNA, the CDR3 is TGTGCCAGCAGGGTAGACCCCTACGAGCAGTACTTC.

The chain combines TRBV12-3 or TRBV12-4 with TRBJ1-5; possible D gene TRBD1, 5 bases. The CDR3 is made up of 16 amino acids. Trimming removed 5 bases from V and 1 base from J, with 15 bases in between. The CDR3 loop is CASSPTVGVSNQPQHF. CDR3 DNA sequence: TGTGCCAGCAGTCCTACGGTAGGGGTGAGCAATCAGCCCCAGCATTTT.

J is TRBJ2-3 and V is TRBV7-2; D gene unclear. The CDR3 sequence is 15 residues long. The germline V and J ends were trimmed by 2 bases and 0 bases, with 9 bases remaining between them. Germline V CDR1 and CDR2: SGHTA, FQGNSA. CDR3 in DNA: TGTGCCAGCAGCTTACCCCGTTCTAGCACAGATACGCAGTATTTT. Protein: CASSLPRSSTDTQYF.

The rearrangement uses TRBV12-3 or TRBV12-4 and TRBJ1-1; D gene uncertain. CDR3 length equals 13 residues. Trimming took off 8 bases at V and 6 bases at J, with 16 bases between the two ends. The CDR3 reads CASESRVYAEAFF. The CDR3 region has the DNA TGTGCCAGCGAAAGCCGGGTTTACGCTGAAGCTTTCTTT.

This clonotype turned up a few times. V usage is TRBV5-1 and J usage is TRBJ2-5; possibly TRBD2 for D (5 bases). CDR1 and CDR2 from the germline V gene are SGHRS and YFSETQ. The V gene lost 1 base and the J gene lost 3 bases, with 10 bases spanning the gap. CDR3 length: 14 amino acids. CDR3 sequence reads: CASSLQDSKETQYF. The CDR3 DNA reads TGCGCCAGCAGCTTGCAGGACTCGAAAGAGACCCAGTACTTC.

This clonotype was counted only a few times. CDR3 DNA: TGCAGTGCAGGCCTTGGCCAGTTCTTC. It specifies CSAGLGQFF. The chain is built from TRBV20-1 and TRBJ2-1; D is unresolved. The V and J ends lost 6 bases and 13 bases respectively, with 10 bases between them. Germline CDR1 reads DFQATT; CDR2 reads SNEGSKA (reference sequence). The CDR3 is 9 residues long.

This clonotype was observed a few times. The J gene is TRBJ2-7, the V gene TRBV6-1; weak D call: TRBD2 (6 bases). CDR3 length equals 13 residues. V dropped 5 bases and J dropped 4 bases, with 12 bases sitting between them. CDR1 and CDR2 from the germline V gene are MNHNS and SASEGT. The CDR3 region has the DNA TGTGCCAGCAGTAGGAGTGGGGGGTACGAGCAGTACTTC. Translation: CASSRSGGYEQYF.

The rearrangement joins TRBV20-1 to TRBJ2-4; 10 bases agree with TRBD1. With V trimmed by 2 bases and J by 0 bases, 10 bases remained unmatched. CDR3 length: 18 amino acids. The V gene's germline CDR1 is DFQATT and CDR2 SNEGSKA (reference sequence). CDR3 amino acids: CSARKSGTGVVAKNIQYF. The CDR3 DNA reads as TGCAGTGCTAGAAAATCCGGGACAGGGGTGGTAGCCAAAAACATTCAGTACTTC.

The CDR3 loop reads CASSLSAGSQFF. As DNA, the CDR3 is TGTGCCAGCAGCTTGAGTGCCGGGTCGCAGTTCTTC. The chain recombines TRBV11-2 with TRBJ2-1; no clear D gene. CDR3 length: 12 amino acids. From germline, CDR1 is SGHAT and CDR2 FQNNGV. Trimming stripped 3 bases from V and 12 bases from J, with 12 bases between.

This clonotype was counted a few times. The rearrangement uses TRBV4-3 and TRBJ2-5; 11 positions match TRBD2. The CDR3 has 14 residues. CDR1 LGHNA and CDR2 YSLEER come from the germline V gene. Trimming removed 5 bases from V and 1 base from J; junction bases left unmatched: 0. CDR3 region: CASSTSGSQETQYF. CDR3 coding DNA: TGCGCCAGCAGCACTAGCGGGAGCCAAGAGACCCAGTACTTC.

There are a few counts of this clonotype. The chain carries TRBV6-1 and TRBJ2-7; a possible D gene is TRBD2 (5 bases). V lost 8 bases and J 2 bases, leaving 10 bases between the germline ends. The germline CDR1 and CDR2 sequences are MNHNS and SASEGT. The CDR3 length is 12 residues. The CDR3 sequence: CASGDYAYEQYF. The CDR3 DNA reads as TGTGCCAGCGGAGACTACGCCTACGAGCAGTACTTC.